This T cell receptor beta chain was recovered during a study of T-cell reconstitution after alpha-beta-depleted transplantation in children. The study, taken as a whole, reports: A year post-transplant, T-cell counts and diversity derived mostly from newly produced T cells.

Trimming left V 4 bases short and J 1 base short, with 10 bases between. The CDR3 loop spans 13 amino acids. The V gene's germline CDR1 is SQVTM and CDR2 ANQGSEA. There are many counts of this clonotype. Antigen: not known. Preparation of the TCRbeta library was carried out with unique molecular identifiers. TCRdb recomputed calls from the PCR reads with MiXCR, one row per CDR3 protein. The sample lists 330,000 or so distinct CDR3 sequences; around 10% were seen once. The rearrangement links TRBV29-1 to TRBJ1-1; no firm D call. This material consisted of PBMCs, taken before TCRalphabeta/CD19-depleted stem cell transplant. This TCR was recovered from a boy in the first two years of life with acute myeloid leukemia, due to receive a stem cell transplant. The CDR3 loop is CSVVGRTNTEAFF. CDR3 nucleotide sequence: TGCAGCGTTGTGGGGAGGACGAACACTGAAGCTTTCTTT.